This TCR beta chain appears in the sequencing data of a study of blood T cells in healthy people across ages. Points on this clonotype: Its antigen remains unknown.

Then a second PCR, running about 6 to 12 cycles, was carried out with a sample-barcoded 5' primer and a J-beta primer mix. Each cDNA molecule received a tag from a template-switch adaptor that had 12 random nucleotides. All samples gave at least 2.5 million CDR3-containing paired-end reads. TCRdb analysed the 5' RACE reads with MiXCR anew, one entry per CDR3 protein. This table has 1.5 million to 2 million distinct CDR3 sequences, around 50% appearing once. General study findings and limits: With donor CMV status unknown, expanded clonotype changes were possibly confounded. While age rose, TCR beta diversity per million T cells dropped in a roughly linear way.

The clonotype originates from a woman aged 40 to 55 in good health. Sequences were obtained from blood.

The CDR3 DNA follows: TGTGCCAGCAGACTAGCGGGGGGCCCCTCCTACGAGCAGTACTTC. This codes for CASRLAGGPSYEQYF. The V call is TRBV28, the J call TRBJ2-7; 12 bases map to TRBD2. Germline trimming cut 6 bases from V and 0 bases from J; bases unmatched to any gene: 3. CDR3 length: 15 residues. Germline V gene data show CDR1 as MDHEN and CDR2 as SYDVKM. The full variable domain, completed using reference TRBV28 and TRBJ2-7, is DVKVTQSSRYLVKRTGEKVFLECVQDMDHENMFWYRQDPGLGLRLIYFSYDVKMKEKGDIPEGYSVSREKKERFSLILESASTNQTSMYLCASRLAGGPSYEQYFGPGTRLTVT.